This is a list of T cell receptor beta chains from one sample in a study of identical twins. TCRdb reprocessed the 5' RACE reads with MiXCR, giving one entry per CDR3 protein. The sample includes roughly 250,000 distinct CDR3 sequences, over 12% of them seen just once. What was sequenced was memory (CD45RO+) T cells sorted from blood. These receptors were taken from a young woman in good health. Both conserved end residues are part of each CDR3. D genes are given only for firm matches. Some rows have no size entry. The others give once, few or many, or a class for an expanded clone.

TRBD1	TRBJ1-2	NA	TRBV28	CASSLPDRGHFYGYTF	TGTGCCAGCAGTCTCCCAGACAGGGGGCACTTCTATGGCTACACCTTC
TRBD2	TRBJ2-1	NA	TRBV18	CASSPPGTSGRDEQFF	TGTGCCAGCTCACCACCCGGGACTAGCGGAAGGGATGAGCAGTTCTTC
TRBD2	TRBJ2-3	NA	TRBV19	CASRYGRGTDTQYF	TGTGCCAGTCGCTACGGGAGGGGCACAGATACGCAGTATTTT
NA	TRBJ2-7	NA	TRBV6-5	CASRTAYEQYF	TGTGCCAGCCGGACAGCCTACGAGCAGTACTTC
NA	TRBJ2-3	NA	TRBV11-2	CSSSFIDTQYF	TGTTCCAGTAGCTTTATAGATACGCAGTATTTT
NA	TRBJ1-2	few	TRBV9	CASHDGNYGYTF	TGTGCCAGCCACGATGGTAACTATGGCTACACCTTC
TRBD2	TRBJ2-1	few	TRBV3-1	CASSQTYGGSSYNEQFF	TGTGCCAGCAGCCAGACCTACGGGGGGAGCTCCTACAATGAGCAGTTCTTC
TRBD1	TRBJ2-3	many	TRBV12-3/TRBV12-4	CASSLVRGQGARDTQYF	TGTGCCAGCAGTTTAGTTCGGGGACAGGGGGCGCGGGATACGCAGTATTTT
TRBD1	TRBJ1-6	many	TRBV7-2	CASSQTGTGNSPLHF	TGTGCCAGCAGCCAGACCGGGACAGGGAATTCACCCCTCCACTTT
NA	TRBJ2-7	NA	TRBV30	CAWSPDSFSSYEQYF	TGTGCCTGGAGCCCAGACTCGTTTAGCTCCTACGAGCAGTACTTC
NA	TRBJ2-7	NA	TRBV11-2	CASSRWGEQYF	TGTGCCAGCAGCCGGTGGGGCGAGCAGTACTTC
NA	TRBJ2-3	few	TRBV5-1	CASAFLTDTQYF	TGCGCCAGCGCCTTTCTCACAGATACGCAGTATTTT
TRBD2	TRBJ2-7	few	TRBV7-9	CASTRSGATYEQYF	TGTGCCAGCACGCGAAGCGGGGCTACCTACGAGCAGTACTTC
NA	TRBJ2-4	NA	TRBV27	CASSLSGWSKNIQYF	TGTGCCAGCAGTTTATCAGGGTGGAGCAAAAACATTCAGTACTTC
NA	TRBJ1-2	few	TRBV6-5	CASSYSGGAGYGYTF	TGTGCCAGCAGTTACTCTGGGGGCGCAGGCTATGGCTACACCTTC
NA	TRBJ2-7	NA	TRBV27	CASSLDSAREQYF	TGTGCCAGCAGTTTGGACTCCGCCCGGGAGCAGTACTTC
TRBD1	TRBJ1-4	NA	TRBV3-1	CASSQRTGGEKLFF	TGTGCCAGCAGCCAAAGGACAGGGGGGGAAAAACTGTTTTTT
TRBD2	TRBJ2-5	few	TRBV5-1	CASSLETSIGGIVTQYF	TGCGCCAGCAGCTTAGAGACATCGATCGGGGGGATTGTGACCCAGTACTTC
NA	TRBJ2-3	many	TRBV5-1	CASSLASGGALTDTQYF	TGCGCCAGCAGCTTGGCCTCGGGGGGCGCTCTCACAGATACGCAGTATTTT
TRBD2	TRBJ2-3	many	TRBV20-1	CSFGLAGGTDTQYF	TGCAGTTTTGGACTAGCGGGAGGGACAGATACGCAGTATTTT
NA	TRBJ2-2	few	TRBV5-6	CASSFIETSGTGELFF	TGTGCCAGCAGCTTTATCGAAACGAGCGGCACCGGGGAGCTGTTTTTT
NA	TRBJ2-1	many	TRBV29-1	CSATWRRSEQFF	TGCAGCGCCACGTGGAGGAGATCTGAGCAGTTCTTC
TRBD1	TRBJ2-3	NA	TRBV12-5	CASGTGQGGPDTQYF	TGTGCTAGTGGTACCGGACAGGGTGGCCCGGATACGCAGTATTTT
NA	TRBJ2-4	NA	TRBV3-1	CASSYTSGRGIQYF	TGTGCCAGCAGCTATACCAGCGGTCGGGGCATTCAGTACTTC
NA	TRBJ2-7	few	TRBV20-1	CSAGDGTVPFGQYF	TGCAGTGCTGGAGACGGGACCGTACCCTTTGGGCAGTACTTC
NA	TRBJ2-7	NA	TRBV20-1	CSASWASSSSYEQYF	TGCAGTGCTAGTTGGGCTAGCTCGAGCTCCTACGAGCAGTACTTC
NA	TRBJ2-4	many	TRBV4-3	CASSQDPQGGNIQYF	TGCGCCAGCAGCCAAGATCCCCAGGGTGGTAACATTCAGTACTTC
NA	TRBJ1-5	few	TRBV19	CASNGGGATYSNQPQHF	TGTGCCAGTAATGGTGGGGGCGCGACTTATAGCAATCAGCCCCAGCATTTT
NA	TRBJ2-1	NA	TRBV5-1	CASSSTGYGEQFF	TGCGCCAGCAGCTCTACAGGGTATGGAGAGCAGTTCTTC
TRBD2	TRBJ2-1	NA	TRBV18	CASSPITSGISNEQFF	TGTGCCAGCTCGCCAATTACTAGCGGGATTTCAAATGAGCAGTTCTTC
TRBD2	TRBJ2-5	NA	TRBV29-1	CSGAGGETQYF	TGCAGCGGAGCGGGGGGAGAGACCCAGTACTTC
NA	TRBJ2-3	few	TRBV9	CASSVGLTDTQYF	TGTGCCAGCAGCGTAGGACTAACAGATACGCAGTATTTT
NA	TRBJ2-7	NA	TRBV20-1	CSARTGFYEQYF	TGCAGTGCTCGGACTGGATTCTACGAGCAGTACTTC
NA	TRBJ1-1	few	TRBV18	CASSPQAAPGTEAFF	TGTGCCAGCTCACCACAGGCGGCCCCGGGCACTGAAGCTTTCTTT
NA	TRBJ1-2	many	TRBV20-1	CSARDREGYTF	TGCAGTGCTAGAGATCGGGAAGGCTACACCTTC
TRBD1	TRBJ1-1	few	TRBV3-1	CASSQNGQAAEAFF	TGTGCCAGCAGCCAAAATGGACAGGCCGCTGAAGCTTTCTTT
NA	TRBJ1-4	NA	TRBV6-5	CASSYSLGSKQEKLFF	TGTGCCAGCAGTTACTCGCTGGGGTCGAAGCAGGAAAAACTGTTTTTT
NA	TRBJ2-2	NA	TRBV7-2	CASSLLRVGNGELFF	TGTGCCAGCAGCTTACTCCGAGTAGGGAACGGGGAGCTGTTTTTT
NA	TRBJ2-1	few	TRBV4-2	CASSQGGINNEQFF	TGTGCCAGCAGCCAAGGGGGTATTAACAATGAGCAGTTCTTC
TRBD1	TRBJ2-1	few	TRBV20-1	CGLPYRTGGANGQFF	TGCGGACTTCCCTACCGGACAGGGGGCGCTAACGGGCAGTTCTTC
NA	TRBJ2-2	many	TRBV12-3/TRBV12-4	CASRRTSSDLTGELFF	TGTGCCAGCAGAAGGACAAGCTCAGACCTCACCGGGGAGCTGTTTTTT
TRBD1	TRBJ2-3	few	TRBV29-1	CSVGGRTGRDTQYF	TGCAGCGTTGGGGGACGGACAGGAAGGGATACGCAGTATTTT